This TCR beta chain appears in the sequencing data of a study of blood T cell repertoires in COVID-19. Study in general: The United States, Italy and Spain provided the acute and convalescent COVID-19 samples. T cells, B-cell-depleted T cells, or PBMCs provided the cDNA or gDNA that served as material.

The CDR3 has 12 amino acids. Trimming took 3 bases from V and 10 from J; bases not matched to a gene: 5. In the study's own analysis: Quantification of nucleated cells was approximated via reference gene primer amplification. Using immunoSEQ multiplex PCR, the repertoire was profiled, and TCRdb retains in-frame clones only, with some absent. Clonal size and the V and J genes are those of that table, whereas D and trimming came from the DNA. The data show 200,000 to 250,000 clones, around nine tenths seen once. This TCR was sampled from a woman aged 60-75 years with acute or convalescent COVID-19. This chain joins TRBV12-3 or TRBV12-4 and TRBJ1-1; TRBD1 matches 7 bases. Specimen: peripheral blood. The CDR3 loop is CASSFFQGGAFF. CDR3 bases: TGTGCCAGCAGTTTTTTCCAGGGGGGAGCTTTCTTT.